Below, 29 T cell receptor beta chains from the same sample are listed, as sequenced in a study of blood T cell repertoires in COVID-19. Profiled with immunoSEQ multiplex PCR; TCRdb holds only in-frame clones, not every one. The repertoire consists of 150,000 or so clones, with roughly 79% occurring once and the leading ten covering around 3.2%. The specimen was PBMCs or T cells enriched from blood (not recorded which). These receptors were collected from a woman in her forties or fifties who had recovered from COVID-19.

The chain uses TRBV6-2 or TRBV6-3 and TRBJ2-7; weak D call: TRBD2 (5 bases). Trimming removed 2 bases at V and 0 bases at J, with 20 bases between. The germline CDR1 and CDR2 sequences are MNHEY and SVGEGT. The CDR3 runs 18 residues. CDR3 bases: TGTGCCAGCAGTTACCCACTGGGTAGCGAGAAGGTCTCCTACGAGCAGTACTTC. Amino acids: CASSYPLGSEKVSYEQYF.

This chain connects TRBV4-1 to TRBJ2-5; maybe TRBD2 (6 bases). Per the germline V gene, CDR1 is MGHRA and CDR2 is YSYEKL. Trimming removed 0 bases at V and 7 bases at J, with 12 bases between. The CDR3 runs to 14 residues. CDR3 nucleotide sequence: TGCGCCAGCAGCCAAGAGGAGGGCCTTTCGACCCAGTACTTC. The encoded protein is CASSQEEGLSTQYF.

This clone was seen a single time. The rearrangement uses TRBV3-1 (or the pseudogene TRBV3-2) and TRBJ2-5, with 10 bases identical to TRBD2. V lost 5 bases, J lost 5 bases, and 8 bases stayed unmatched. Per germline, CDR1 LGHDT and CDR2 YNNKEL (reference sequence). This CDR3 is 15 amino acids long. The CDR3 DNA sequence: TGTGCCAGCAGCTTTTTAGCGGGGGGTCTGGAGACCCAGTACTTC. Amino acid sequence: CASSFLAGGLETQYF.

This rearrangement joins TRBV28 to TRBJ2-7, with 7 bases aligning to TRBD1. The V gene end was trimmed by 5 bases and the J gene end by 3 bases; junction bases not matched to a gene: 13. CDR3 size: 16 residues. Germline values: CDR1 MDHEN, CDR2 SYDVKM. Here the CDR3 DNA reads TGTGCCAGCAGTCATAAACGACAGGGTCCTTACTACGAGCAGTACTTC. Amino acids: CASSHKRQGPYYEQYF.

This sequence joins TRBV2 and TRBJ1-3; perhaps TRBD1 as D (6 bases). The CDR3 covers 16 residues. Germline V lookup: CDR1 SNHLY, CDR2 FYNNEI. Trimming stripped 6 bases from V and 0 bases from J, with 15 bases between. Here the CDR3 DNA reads TGTGCCAGCAGGGATCCCGGACAGTCCTCTGGAAACACCATATATTTT. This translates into CASRDPGQSSGNTIYF.

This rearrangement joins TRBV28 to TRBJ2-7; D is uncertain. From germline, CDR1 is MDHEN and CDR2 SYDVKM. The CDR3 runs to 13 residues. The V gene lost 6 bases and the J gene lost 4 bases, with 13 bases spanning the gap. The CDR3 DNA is TGTGCCAGCAGCCCCCCGACTCCATACGAGCAGTACTTC. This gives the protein CASSPPTPYEQYF.

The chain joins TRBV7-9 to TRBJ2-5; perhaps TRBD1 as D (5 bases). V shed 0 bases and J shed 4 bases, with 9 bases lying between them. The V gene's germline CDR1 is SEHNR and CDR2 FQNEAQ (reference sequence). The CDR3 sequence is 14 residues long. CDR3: CASSLAGVGETQYF. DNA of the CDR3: TGTGCCAGCAGCTTAGCAGGGGTGGGAGAGACCCAGTACTTC.

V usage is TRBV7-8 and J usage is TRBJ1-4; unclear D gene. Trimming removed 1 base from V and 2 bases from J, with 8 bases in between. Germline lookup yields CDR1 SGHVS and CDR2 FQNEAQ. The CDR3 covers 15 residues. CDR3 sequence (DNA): TGTGCCAGCAGCTTAGAGGCGGTGACTAATGAAAAACTGTTTTTT. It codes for CASSLEAVTNEKLFF.

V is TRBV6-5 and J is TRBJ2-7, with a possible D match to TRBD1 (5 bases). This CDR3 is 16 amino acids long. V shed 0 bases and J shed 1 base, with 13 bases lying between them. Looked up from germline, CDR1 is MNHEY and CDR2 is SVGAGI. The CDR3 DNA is TGTGCCAGCAGTTACTCGGCGACAGTACTTTCCTACGAGCAGTACTTC. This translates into CASSYSATVLSYEQYF.

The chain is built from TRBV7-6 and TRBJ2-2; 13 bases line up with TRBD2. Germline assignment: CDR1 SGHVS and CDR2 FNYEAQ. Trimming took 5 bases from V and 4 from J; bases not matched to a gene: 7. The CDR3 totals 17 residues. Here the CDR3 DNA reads TGTGCCAGCAGCCGAGGACTAGCGGGAGACGGCACCGGGGAGCTGTTTTTT. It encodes CASSRGLAGDGTGELFF. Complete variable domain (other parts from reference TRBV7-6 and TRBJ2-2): GAGVSQSPRYKVTKRGQDVALRCDPISGHVSLYWYRQALGQGPEFLTYFNYEAQQDKSGLPNDRFSAERPEGSISTLTIQRTEQRDSAMYRCASSRGLAGDGTGELFFGEGSRLTVL.

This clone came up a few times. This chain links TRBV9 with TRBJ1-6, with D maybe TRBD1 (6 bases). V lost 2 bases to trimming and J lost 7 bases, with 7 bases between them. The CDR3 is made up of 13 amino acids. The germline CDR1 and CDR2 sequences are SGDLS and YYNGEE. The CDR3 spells CASSVGTNSPLHF. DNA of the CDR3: TGTGCCAGCAGCGTTGGGACAAATTCACCCCTCCACTTT.

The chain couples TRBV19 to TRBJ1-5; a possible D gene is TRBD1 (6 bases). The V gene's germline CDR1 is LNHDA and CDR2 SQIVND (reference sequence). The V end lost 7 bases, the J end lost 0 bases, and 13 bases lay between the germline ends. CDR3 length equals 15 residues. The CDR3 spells CASTRTGLSNQPQHF. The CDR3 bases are TGTGCCAGTACCCGAACAGGGCTTAGCAATCAGCCCCAGCATTTT.

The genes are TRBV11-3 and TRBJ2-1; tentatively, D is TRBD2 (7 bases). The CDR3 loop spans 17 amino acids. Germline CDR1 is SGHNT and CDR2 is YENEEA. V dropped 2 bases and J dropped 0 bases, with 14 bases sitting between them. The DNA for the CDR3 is TGTGCCAGCAGCTTATTGCGGGGGCGGAGCTCCTACAATGAGCAGTTCTTC. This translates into CASSLLRGRSSYNEQFF.

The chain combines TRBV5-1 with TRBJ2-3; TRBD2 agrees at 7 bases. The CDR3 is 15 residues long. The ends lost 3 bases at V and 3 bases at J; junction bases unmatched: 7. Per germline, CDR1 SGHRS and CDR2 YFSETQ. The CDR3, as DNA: TGCGCCAGCAGCTCGACTAGCAGTGTAACAGATACGCAGTATTTT. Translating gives CASSSTSSVTDTQYF. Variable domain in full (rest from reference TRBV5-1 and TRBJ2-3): KAGVTQTPRYLIKTRGQQVTLSCSPISGHRSVSWYQQTPGQGLQFLFEYFSETQRNKGNFPGRFSGRQFSNSRSEMNVSTLELGDSALYLCASSSTSSVTDTQYFGPGTRLTVL.

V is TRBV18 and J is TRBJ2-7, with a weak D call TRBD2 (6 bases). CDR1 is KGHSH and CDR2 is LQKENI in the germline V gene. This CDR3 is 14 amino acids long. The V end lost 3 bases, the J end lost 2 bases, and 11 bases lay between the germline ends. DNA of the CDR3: TGTGCCAGCTCACCTGGGACTCTCACCTACGAGCAGTACTTC. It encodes CASSPGTLTYEQYF.

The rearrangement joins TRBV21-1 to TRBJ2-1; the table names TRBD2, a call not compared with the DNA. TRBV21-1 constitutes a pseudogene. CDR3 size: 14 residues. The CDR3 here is CASSQAVGYNEQFF. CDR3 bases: TGTGCCAGCAGCCAAGCGGTCGGGTACAATGAGCAGTTCTTC.

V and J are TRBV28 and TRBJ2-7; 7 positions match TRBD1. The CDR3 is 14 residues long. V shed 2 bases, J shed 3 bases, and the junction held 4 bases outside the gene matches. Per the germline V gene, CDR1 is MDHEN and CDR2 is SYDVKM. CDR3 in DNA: TGTGCCAGCAGTTTAGATGCAGGGGGCTACGAGCAGTACTTC. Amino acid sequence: CASSLDAGGYEQYF.

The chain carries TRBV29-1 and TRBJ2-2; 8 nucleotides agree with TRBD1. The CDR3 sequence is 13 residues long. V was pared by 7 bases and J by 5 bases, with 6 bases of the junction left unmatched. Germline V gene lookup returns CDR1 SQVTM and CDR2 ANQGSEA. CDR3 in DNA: TGCAGCGGAGGCGACAGGGGAACCGGGGAGCTGTTTTTT. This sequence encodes CSGGDRGTGELFF.

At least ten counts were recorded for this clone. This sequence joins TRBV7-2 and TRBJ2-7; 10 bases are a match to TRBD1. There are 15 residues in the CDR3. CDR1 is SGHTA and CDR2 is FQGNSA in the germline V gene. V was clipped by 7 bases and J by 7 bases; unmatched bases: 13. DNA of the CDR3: TGTGCCAGCACCTCCCGGCGGACAGGGGGTTTTGAGCAGTACTTC. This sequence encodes CASTSRRTGGFEQYF.

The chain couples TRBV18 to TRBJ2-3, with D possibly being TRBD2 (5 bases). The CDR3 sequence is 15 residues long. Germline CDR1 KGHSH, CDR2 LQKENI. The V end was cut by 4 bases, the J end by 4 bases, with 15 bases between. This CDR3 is CASSRTEVGADTQYF. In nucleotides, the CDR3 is TGTGCCAGCTCACGCACGGAGGTTGGGGCAGATACGCAGTATTTT.

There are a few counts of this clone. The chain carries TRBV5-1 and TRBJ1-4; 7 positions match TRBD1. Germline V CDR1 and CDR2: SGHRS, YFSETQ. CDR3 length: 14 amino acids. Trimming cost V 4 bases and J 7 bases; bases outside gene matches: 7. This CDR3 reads CASSRAGGSEKLFF. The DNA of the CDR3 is TGCGCCAGCAGCAGGGCAGGGGGTTCTGAAAAACTGTTTTTT. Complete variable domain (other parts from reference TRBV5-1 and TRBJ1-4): KAGVTQTPRYLIKTRGQQVTLSCSPISGHRSVSWYQQTPGQGLQFLFEYFSETQRNKGNFPGRFSGRQFSNSRSEMNVSTLELGDSALYLCASSRAGGSEKLFFGSGTQLSVL.

CDR3 sequence (DNA): TGCGCCAGCAGTAGGGGGCTAGCTGAAGCTTTCTTT. Translating gives CASSRGLAEAFF. This chain joins TRBV5-1 and TRBJ1-1, with 7 bases fitting TRBD1. The germline V gene encodes CDR1 SGHRS and CDR2 YFSETQ. There are 12 residues in the CDR3. V dropped 5 bases and J dropped 6; count of bases not matched to a gene: 4.

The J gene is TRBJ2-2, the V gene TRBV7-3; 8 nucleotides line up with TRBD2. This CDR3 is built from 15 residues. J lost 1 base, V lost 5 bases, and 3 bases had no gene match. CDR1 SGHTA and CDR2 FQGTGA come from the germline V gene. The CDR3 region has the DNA TGTGCCAGCAGCCCCCGGGAGGGGAACACCGGGGAGCTGTTTTTT. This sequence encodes CASSPREGNTGELFF.

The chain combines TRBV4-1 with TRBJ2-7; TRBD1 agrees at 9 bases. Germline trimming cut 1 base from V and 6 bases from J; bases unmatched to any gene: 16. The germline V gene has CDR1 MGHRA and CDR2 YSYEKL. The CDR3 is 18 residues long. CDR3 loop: CASSQVDRGGAGVSEQYF. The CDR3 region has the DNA TGCGCCAGCAGCCAAGTGGACAGGGGAGGCGCGGGGGTCAGCGAGCAGTACTTC.

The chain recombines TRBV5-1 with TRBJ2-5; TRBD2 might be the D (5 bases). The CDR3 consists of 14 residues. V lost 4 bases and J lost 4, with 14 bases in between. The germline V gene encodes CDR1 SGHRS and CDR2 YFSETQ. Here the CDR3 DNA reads TGCGCCAGCAGCGGTGTGAGCCGGGGAGAGACCCAGTACTTC. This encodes CASSGVSRGETQYF.

The CDR3 spells CASSLSYSAGETGELFF. The DNA for the CDR3 is TGTGCCAGCAGCTTGTCTTATTCCGCGGGAGAAACCGGGGAGCTGTTTTTT. J is TRBJ2-2 and V is TRBV5-5, with TRBD2 identical over 7 bases. The length of the CDR3 is 17 residues. Trimming removed 1 base from V and 5 bases from J; junction bases left unmatched: 11. CDR1 is SGHKS and CDR2 is YYEKEE in the germline V gene (reference sequence).

CDR3 in DNA: TGTGCCAGCAGCTTAGGCCGGCAGGGGCATGAGACCCAGTACTTC. As protein: CASSLGRQGHETQYF. This sequence joins TRBV7-8 and TRBJ2-5, with TRBD1 as a possible D gene (6 bases). This CDR3 contains 15 residues. Trimming removed 1 base from V and 5 bases from J, with 14 bases in between. Germline CDR1 SGHVS, CDR2 FQNEAQ.

CDR3 in DNA: TGTGCCACCAGTGCAGGGCGGGGGTCCTACGAGCAGTACTTC. This translates into CATSAGRGSYEQYF. J is TRBJ2-7 and V is TRBV24-1; 7 bases line up with TRBD2. From germline, CDR1 is KGHDR and CDR2 SFDVKD. Trimming took 5 bases from V and 1 from J; bases not matched to a gene: 4. The CDR3 has 14 amino acids.

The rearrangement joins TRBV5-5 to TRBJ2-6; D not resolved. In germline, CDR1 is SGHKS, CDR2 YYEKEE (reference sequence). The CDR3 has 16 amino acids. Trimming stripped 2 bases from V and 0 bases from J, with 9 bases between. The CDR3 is CASSLDSGSGANVLTF. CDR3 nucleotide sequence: TGTGCCAGCAGCTTAGATTCGGGCTCTGGGGCCAACGTCCTGACTTTC. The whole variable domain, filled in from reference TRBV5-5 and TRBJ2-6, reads DAGVTQSPTHLIKTRGQQVTLRCSPISGHKSVSWYQQVLGQGPQFIFQYYEKEERGRGNFPDRFSARQFPNYSSELNVNALLLGDSALYLCASSLDSGSGANVLTFGAGSRLTVL.